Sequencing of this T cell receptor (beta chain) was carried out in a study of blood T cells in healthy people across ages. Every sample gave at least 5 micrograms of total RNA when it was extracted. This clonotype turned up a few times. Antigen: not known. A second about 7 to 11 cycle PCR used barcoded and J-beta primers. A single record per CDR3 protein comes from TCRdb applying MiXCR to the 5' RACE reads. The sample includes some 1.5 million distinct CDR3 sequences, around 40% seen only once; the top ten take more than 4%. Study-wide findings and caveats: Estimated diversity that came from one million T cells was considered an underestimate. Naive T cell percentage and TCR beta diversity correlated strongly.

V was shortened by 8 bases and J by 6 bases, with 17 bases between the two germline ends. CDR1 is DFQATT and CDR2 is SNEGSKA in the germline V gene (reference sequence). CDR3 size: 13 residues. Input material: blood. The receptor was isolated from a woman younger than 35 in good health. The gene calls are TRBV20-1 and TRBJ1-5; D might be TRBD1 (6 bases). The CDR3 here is CSTRPKTGQPQHF. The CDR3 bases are TGCAGTACCCGACCCAAGACAGGTCAGCCCCAGCATTTT.